The T cell receptor beta chain under discussion was sequenced for a study of T cells after posttransplantation cyclophosphamide. Per the germline V gene, CDR1 is MNHEY and CDR2 is SVGAGI. V lost 7 bases, J lost 4 bases, and 6 bases stayed unmatched. The CDR3 has 14 residues. Generated by immunoSEQ multiplex PCR, the TCRdb table keeps only in-frame clones and is missing some. The sample lists roughly 18,000 clones, roughly 85% occurring once. Study-wide results and limits: Recipient CMV seropositivity and CMV reactivation strongly tracked TRB clonality. Donor-recipient repertoire similarity was low at 1-2 months, rising over year one.

For this clone: Its antigen is not known.

The TCR comes from a man between 25 and 39 years old in good health and a related stem cell transplant donor. Sequencing was carried out using memory CD4+ T cells sorted from blood. The V gene is TRBV6-5, the J gene TRBJ2-5, with TRBD1 identical over 10 bases. The CDR3 sequence is CASTRTGGGETQYF. For the CDR3, the DNA is TGTGCCAGCACCCGGACAGGGGGAGGAGAGACCCAGTACTTC.